This T cell receptor (beta chain) was sequenced in a study of control samples from healthy donors and cancer patients. The assay was immunoSEQ multiplex PCR, and TCRdb's table has in-frame clones only and misses some. The repertoire holds about 140,000 clones, with approximately 91% as singletons. This CDR3 spans 14 amino acids. The TCR was taken from a man aged 25 to 40 in good health. The rearrangement joins TRBV21-1 to TRBJ2-6; the D segment call TRBD1 is taken from the table without a DNA check. TRBV21-1 is reported as a pseudogene. The sequencing input was blood. As DNA, the CDR3 is TGTGCCAGCTCTAGGACAGCTGGGGCCAACGTCCTGACTTTC. This translates into CASSRTAGANVLTF.